These 3 T cell receptor beta chains were sequenced from one sample in a study of cytomegalovirus exposure and HLA in healthy donors. Profiled with immunoSEQ multiplex PCR; TCRdb holds only in-frame clones, not every one. The sample lists around 300,000 clones, approximately 83% occurring once. Sequenced material: PBMCs. Source of these receptors: a woman aged 18-35 years in good health and CMV-seronegative.

Points on this clone: A read error may produce the germline difference seen at one junction end. This sequence joins TRBV5-4 and TRBJ1-2; tentative D call: TRBD1 (6 bases). CDR1 is SGHNT, CDR2 YYREEE, per germline (reference sequence). This CDR3 has 18 residues. The CDR3 region has the DNA TGTGCCAGCAGCTTCTGGTCTGTCGGCAGGGGCAGGTACTATGGCTACACTTTC. Its protein product is CASSFWSVGRGRYYGYTF.

The chain joins TRBV27 to TRBJ1-1; no definite D call. Trimming removed 3 bases at V and 3 bases at J, with 11 bases between. CDR3 length: 14 residues. CDR1 is MNHEY and CDR2 is SMNVEV in the germline V gene (reference sequence). The CDR3 spells CASSLLFSDTEAFF. The CDR3 DNA follows: TGTGCCAGCAGTTTGTTATTCAGTGACACTGAAGCTTTCTTT.

The chain combines TRBV14 with TRBJ2-5, with 7 bases that match TRBD1. Germline loops: CDR1 SGHDN, CDR2 FVKESK. The CDR3 is 14 amino acids. V gave up 4 bases and J gave up 4 bases; unmatched junction bases: 6. Here the CDR3 DNA reads TGTGCCAGCAGCCCCTACAGGGGTGTAGAGACCCAGTACTTC. It yields the protein CASSPYRGVETQYF.